The 27 T cell receptor beta chains in this list originate from one sample, sequenced in a study of blood T cell repertoires in COVID-19. TCRdb's table, derived via immunoSEQ multiplex PCR, lists solely in-frame clones and lacks some. This repertoire shows about 350,000 clones, about 88% found once; its top ten account for roughly 1%. The sample consisted of PBMCs or T cells enriched from blood (not recorded which). Receptor source: a woman aged 25 to 39 who had recovered from COVID-19.

The rearrangement uses TRBV30 and TRBJ1-5; 9 bases align to TRBD1. CDR3 length equals 13 residues. Germline CDR1 reads GTSNPN; CDR2 reads SVGIG (reference sequence). With 3 bases clipped from V and 7 bases from J, the junction kept 4 bases outside the gene matches. The CDR3 DNA follows: TGTGCCTGGAGCCACAGGGGGCGGCAGCCCCAGCATTTT. It is translated as CAWSHRGRQPQHF.

The CDR3 bases are TGTGCCAGCAGCTTAGCTAGCGGGGGCTACAATGAGCAGTTCTTC. Protein sequence: CASSLASGGYNEQFF. The chain combines TRBV7-9 with TRBJ2-1, with TRBD2 matching over 9 bases. Looked up from germline, CDR1 is SEHNR and CDR2 is FQNEAQ (reference sequence). The V segment lost 0 bases and the J segment 3 bases; nucleotides outside the gene matches: 0. The CDR3 has 15 amino acids.

The chain links TRBV9 to TRBJ2-1, with TRBD2 identical over 12 bases. This CDR3 has 17 residues. Unmatched junction bases numbered 11, after V lost 4 bases and J lost 6 bases. Germline values: CDR1 SGDLS, CDR2 YYNGEE. In nucleotides, the CDR3 is TGTGCCAGCAGCCCGACTAGCGGGGGTCAAACCCTCAATGAGCAGTTCTTC. Protein: CASSPTSGGQTLNEQFF. Complete variable domain (other parts from reference TRBV9 and TRBJ2-1): DSGVTQTPKHLITATGQRVTLRCSPRSGDLSVYWYQQSLDQGLQFLIQYYNGEERAKGNILERFSAQQFPDLHSELNLSSLELGDSALYFCASSPTSGGQTLNEQFFGPGTRLTVL.

The table lists this clone with a count of one. The V call is TRBV6-2 or TRBV6-3, the J call TRBJ2-7; 8 bases align to TRBD2. V lost 6 bases, J lost 3 bases, and 10 bases stayed unmatched. CDR1 is MNHEY and CDR2 is SVGEGT in the germline V gene. The CDR3 covers 15 residues. The CDR3 reads CASRPTGGVVYEQYF. The CDR3 nucleotides read TGTGCCAGCAGACCTACGGGGGGGGTCGTCTACGAGCAGTACTTC.

The chain links TRBV28 to TRBJ1-1; D might be TRBD1 (6 bases). CDR1 MDHEN and CDR2 SYDVKM come from the germline V gene. The length of the CDR3 is 13 residues. V gave up 7 bases and J gave up 1 base, with 10 bases separating them. In DNA, the CDR3 is TGTGCCAGCACCAAGGACAGGAACACTGAAGCTTTCTTT. Protein product: CASTKDRNTEAFF.

This chain joins TRBV6-5 and TRBJ1-3; tentative D call: TRBD1 (6 bases). Between the trimmed V and J ends, which lost 6 bases and 0 bases, there was a span of 12 bases. Germline values: CDR1 MNHEY, CDR2 SVGAGI. The CDR3 runs to 15 residues. This CDR3 is CASSLQGYSGNTIYF. The CDR3 nucleotides read TGTGCCAGCAGCCTACAGGGCTACTCTGGAAACACCATATATTTT.

The chain joins TRBV5-1 to TRBJ1-4, with D uncertain. CDR1 is SGHRS, CDR2 YFSETQ, per germline. This CDR3 spans 15 amino acids. The V end was cut by 1 base, the J end by 4 bases, with 11 bases between. The CDR3 here is CASSLRSGGNEKLFF. The CDR3 bases are TGCGCCAGCAGCTTGAGGTCAGGAGGTAATGAAAAACTGTTTTTT.

The chain has TRBV11-2 and TRBJ1-6, with a tentative D call TRBD1 (6 bases). Looked up from germline, CDR1 is SGHAT and CDR2 is FQNNGV. This CDR3 is built from 14 residues. The V gene lost 3 bases and the J gene lost 4 bases, with 7 bases spanning the gap. DNA for the CDR3: TGTGCCAGCAGCTTCGACAGGTATAATTCACCCCTCCACTTT. This gives the protein CASSFDRYNSPLHF.

V gene TRBV6-1 combines with J gene TRBJ1-2; the match to TRBD1 covers 8 bases. The CDR3 is made up of 14 amino acids. Germline lookup yields CDR1 MNHNS and CDR2 SASEGT. After removal of 0 bases from V and 4 bases from J, the junction contained 1 base not matched to a gene. CDR3 residues: CASSEAGTGYGYTF. CDR3 nucleotides: TGTGCCAGCAGTGAAGCTGGGACAGGCTATGGCTACACCTTC.

The V gene is TRBV10-3, the J gene TRBJ1-1; tentative D call: TRBD1 (6 bases). This CDR3 spans 13 amino acids. V lost 5 bases and J lost 4, with 11 bases in between. From germline, CDR1 is ENHRY and CDR2 SYGVKD. CDR3 sequence (DNA): TGTGCCATCAGTAATTCACAGGGCACTGAAGCTTTCTTT. Translated, it gives CAISNSQGTEAFF.

The J gene is TRBJ2-7, the V gene TRBV7-2; TRBD1 agrees at 9 bases. V lost 1 base and J lost 5; bases outside the gene matches: 6. Germline CDR1 reads SGHTA; CDR2 reads FQGNSA. The CDR3 is 15 amino acids. The CDR3 sequence is CASSLVGQGSHEQYF. CDR3 nucleotide sequence: TGTGCCAGCAGCTTAGTCGGACAGGGGTCCCACGAGCAGTACTTC.

This rearrangement joins TRBV28 to TRBJ1-4; 9 nucleotides align to TRBD1. The CDR3 consists of 16 residues. The junction had 17 bases not matched to a gene; V was cut back by 5 bases and J by 13 bases. CDR1 and CDR2 from the germline V gene are MDHEN and SYDVKM. For the CDR3, the DNA is TGTGCCAGCAGTGCCTCGGTGACAGGGGGTAAAGTTAGACTGTTTTTT. Translated, it gives CASSASVTGGKVRLFF.

This sequence joins TRBV13 and TRBJ2-7; TRBD2 matches at 9 bases. V shed 5 bases and J 6 bases; nucleotides not matched to a gene: 5. The CDR3 extends over 13 amino acids. Germline values: CDR1 PRHDT, CDR2 FYEKMQ (reference sequence). This CDR3 reads CASSQGLAVEQYF. The CDR3 DNA reads TGTGCCAGCAGCCAGGGACTAGCTGTCGAGCAGTACTTC. Looking up the rest from reference TRBV13 and TRBJ2-7 gives the full variable domain: AAGVIQSPRHLIKEKRETATLKCYPIPRHDTVYWYQQGPGQDPQFLISFYEKMQSDKGSIPDRFSAQQFSDYHSELNMSSLELGDSALYFCASSQGLAVEQYFGPGTRLTVT.

J is TRBJ1-5 and V is TRBV30, with D maybe TRBD1 (6 bases). The CDR3 length is 19 residues. Between the trimmed V and J ends, which lost 0 bases and 0 bases, there was a span of 21 bases. The germline CDR1 and CDR2 sequences are GTSNPN and SVGIG (reference sequence). Here the CDR3 DNA reads TGTGCCTGGAGTGTAGGTAGACAGGACTTTATATATAGCAATCAGCCCCAGCATTTT. Translation gives CAWSVGRQDFIYSNQPQHF.

The chain combines TRBV24-1 with TRBJ2-7, with D tentatively TRBD2 (6 bases). V lost 9 bases and J lost 0, with 23 bases in between. The CDR3 contains 17 residues. CDR1 and CDR2 from the germline V gene are KGHDR and SFDVKD. Here the CDR3 reads CATSLGGGIGSSYEQYF. CDR3 DNA sequence: TGTGCCACCTCCCTGGGGGGAGGCATCGGGAGCTCCTACGAGCAGTACTTC.

This clone is a singleton in its sample. Distinct nucleotide sequences in the sample also encode this CDR3. The J gene is TRBJ2-5, the V gene TRBV5-1; possible D gene TRBD2, 6 bases. Between the trimmed V and J ends, which lost 0 bases and 4 bases, there was a span of 7 bases. Germline V CDR1 and CDR2: SGHRS, YFSETQ. The CDR3 consists of 13 residues. The CDR3 loop reads CASSLAGGETQYF. CDR3 nucleotides: TGCGCCAGCAGCTTGGCCGGGGGAGAGACCCAGTACTTC.

The chain links TRBV6-1 to TRBJ1-5, with D tentatively TRBD1 (5 bases). V lost 3 bases and J 2 bases, leaving 8 bases between the germline ends. The germline V gene has CDR1 MNHNS and CDR2 SASEGT. The CDR3 runs 14 residues. The CDR3 nucleotides are TGTGCCAGCAGTGAGGGGCAGGGCAATCAGCCCCAGCATTTT. This translates into CASSEGQGNQPQHF.

The genes are TRBV6-1 and TRBJ2-5; tentative D call: TRBD2 (5 bases). The CDR3 runs 14 residues. Germline-derived CDR1 and CDR2 are MNHNS and SASEGT. Trimming stripped 3 bases from V and 4 bases from J, with 12 bases between. The CDR3, as DNA: TGTGCCAGCAGTGAGGATATAGGGAGAGAGACCCAGTACTTC. Translated: CASSEDIGRETQYF.

The rearrangement joins TRBV2 to TRBJ1-2; D unresolved. V lost 7 bases to trimming and J lost 6 bases, with 18 bases between them. This CDR3 is 14 amino acids long. Germline CDR1 is SNHLY and CDR2 is FYNNEI. DNA for the CDR3: TGTGCCAGCACCCTAGAGGGAATGTTCCATGGCTACACCTTC. Protein product: CASTLEGMFHGYTF.

This sequence joins TRBV18 and TRBJ2-3, with 12 nucleotides matching TRBD2. Looked up from germline, CDR1 is KGHSH and CDR2 is LQKENI. The CDR3 totals 17 residues. The junction had 10 bases not matched to a gene; V was cut back by 8 bases and J by 1 base. The CDR3 region is CASKHTSGGPRTDTQYF. The DNA of the CDR3 is TGTGCCAGCAAACATACTAGCGGGGGGCCACGCACAGATACGCAGTATTTT.

The genes are TRBV4-1 and TRBJ2-1, with D possibly TRBD2 on 5 matching bases. CDR3 length: 16 amino acids. V lost 4 bases to trimming and J lost 8 bases, with 21 bases between them. Germline V gene sequence: CDR1 MGHRA, CDR2 YSYEKL. The DNA for the CDR3 is TGCGCCAGCAGCCCCCACGCGATGATTAGCGACGATGAGCAGTTCTTC. It translates to CASSPHAMISDDEQFF.

The V gene is TRBV3-1 (or the pseudogene TRBV3-2), the J gene TRBJ1-1; D gene ambiguous. Between the trimmed V and J ends, which lost 0 bases and 3 bases, there was a span of 8 bases. The CDR3 is 14 residues long. From germline, CDR1 is LGHDT and CDR2 YNNKEL (reference sequence). CDR3 DNA sequence: TGTGCCAGCAGCCAAGACAGGATCTACACTGAAGCTTTCTTT. Its translation is CASSQDRIYTEAFF.

This chain uses TRBV30 with TRBJ2-2; maybe TRBD1 (5 bases). V dropped 4 bases and J dropped 1 base, with 16 bases sitting between them. Germline V gene lookup returns CDR1 GTSNPN and CDR2 SVGIG (reference sequence). CDR3 size: 16 residues. CDR3 protein: CAWKGPGAMNTGELFF. The CDR3 DNA reads as TGTGCCTGGAAGGGGCCTGGGGCAATGAACACCGGGGAGCTGTTTTTT.

The chain carries TRBV29-1 and TRBJ2-3, with 9 bases aligning to TRBD2. The CDR3 is 13 amino acids. Germline V gene data show CDR1 as SQVTM and CDR2 as ANQGSEA. V lost 5 bases to trimming and J lost 6 bases; unmatched junction nucleotides: 6. CDR3 sequence (DNA): TGCAGCGTTTTTCTAGCGGGGCTGGATACGCAGTATTTT. This encodes CSVFLAGLDTQYF.

V usage is TRBV27 and J usage is TRBJ2-3, with 9 bases fitting TRBD2. The CDR3 has 16 residues. After removal of 7 bases from V and 6 bases from J, the junction contained 14 bases not matched to a gene. CDR1 is MNHEY, CDR2 SMNVEV, per germline (reference sequence). The CDR3 loop is CASTPFGGGAGDTQYF. In DNA, the CDR3 is TGTGCCAGCACCCCGTTCGGCGGGGGGGCGGGGGATACGCAGTATTTT.

The chain couples TRBV6-1 to TRBJ1-1; D unresolved. This CDR3 has 13 amino acids. CDR1 and CDR2 (germline): MNHNS, SASEGT. The ends were cut back, 2 bases at V and 3 bases at J, with 7 bases in the middle. CDR3: CASSETVDTEAFF. CDR3 nucleotides: TGTGCCAGCAGTGAAACTGTGGACACTGAAGCTTTCTTT.

The chain recombines TRBV5-4 with TRBJ2-3, with 7 bases identical to TRBD2. Per germline, CDR1 SGHNT and CDR2 YYREEE (reference sequence). This CDR3 is 14 amino acids long. After removal of 4 bases from V and 2 bases from J, the junction contained 4 bases not matched to a gene. The CDR3 DNA is TGTGCCAGCAGCCCAGCGGGGACCACAGATACGCAGTATTTT. It encodes CASSPAGTTDTQYF.